This T cell receptor (beta chain) comes out of a study of Ad26.COV2.S vaccination and SARS-CoV-2 variants. The repertoire was sequenced with immunoSEQ multiplex PCR; TCRdb's copy has only in-frame clones and lacks some. The sample has roughly 400,000 clones, around 93% seen once. As to treatment: some 19 received Ad26.COV2.S at low or high dose, single or two shots; 5 received placebo; per-sample allocation not given. Day 63 after the first vaccine or placebo injection was the time point for sampling. V gave up 6 bases and J gave up 4 bases, with 19 bases separating them. The CDR3 has 16 residues. Germline V gene sequence: CDR1 SEHNR, CDR2 FQNEAQ (reference sequence).

The sample in question was peripheral blood, obtained in a trial of Ad26.COV2.S vaccine versus placebo. The gene calls are TRBV7-9 and TRBJ2-1; D is possibly TRBD2 (7 bases). The sequence was collected from a person between 18 and 59 years old who received the Ad26.COV2.S COVID-19 vaccine or a placebo. The CDR3 loop is CASRFEGGAYYNEQFF. The CDR3 nucleotides read TGTGCCAGCAGATTCGAAGGGGGGGCGTATTACAATGAGCAGTTCTTC.